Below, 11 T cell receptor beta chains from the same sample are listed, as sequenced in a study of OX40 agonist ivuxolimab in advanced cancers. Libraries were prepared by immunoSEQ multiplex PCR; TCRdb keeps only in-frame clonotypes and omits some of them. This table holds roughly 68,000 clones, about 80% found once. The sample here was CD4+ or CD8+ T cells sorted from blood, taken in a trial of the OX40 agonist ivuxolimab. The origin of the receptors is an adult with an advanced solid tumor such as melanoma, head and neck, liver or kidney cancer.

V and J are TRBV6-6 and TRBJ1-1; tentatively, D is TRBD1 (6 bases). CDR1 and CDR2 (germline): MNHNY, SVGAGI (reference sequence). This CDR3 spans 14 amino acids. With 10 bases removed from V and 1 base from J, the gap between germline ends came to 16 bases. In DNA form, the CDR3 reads TGTGCCATCACAGTCTCACAGGGGAACACTGAAGCTTTCTTT. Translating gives CAITVSQGNTEAFF.

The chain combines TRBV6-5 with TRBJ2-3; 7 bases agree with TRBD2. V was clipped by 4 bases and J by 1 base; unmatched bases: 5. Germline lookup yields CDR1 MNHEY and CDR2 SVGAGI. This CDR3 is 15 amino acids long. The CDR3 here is CASSFMGGGTDTQYF. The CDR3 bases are TGTGCCAGCAGTTTCATGGGGGGGGGCACAGATACGCAGTATTTT.

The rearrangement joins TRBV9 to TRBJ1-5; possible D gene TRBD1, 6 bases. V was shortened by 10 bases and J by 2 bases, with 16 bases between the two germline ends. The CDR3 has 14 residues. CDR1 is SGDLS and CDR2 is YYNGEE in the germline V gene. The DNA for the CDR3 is TGTGCCTCCGGGGGGGGCTCTCGCAATCAGCCCCAGCATTTT. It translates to CASGGGSRNQPQHF. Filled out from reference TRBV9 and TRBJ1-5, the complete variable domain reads DSGVTQTPKHLITATGQRVTLRCSPRSGDLSVYWYQQSLDQGLQFLIQYYNGEERAKGNILERFSAQQFPDLHSELNLSSLELGDSALYFCASGGGSRNQPQHFGDGTRLSIL.

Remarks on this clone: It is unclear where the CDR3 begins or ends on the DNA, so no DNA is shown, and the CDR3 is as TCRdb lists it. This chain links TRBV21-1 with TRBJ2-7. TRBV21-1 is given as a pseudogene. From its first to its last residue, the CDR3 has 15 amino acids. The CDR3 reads CASSKFAGGAYEQYF.

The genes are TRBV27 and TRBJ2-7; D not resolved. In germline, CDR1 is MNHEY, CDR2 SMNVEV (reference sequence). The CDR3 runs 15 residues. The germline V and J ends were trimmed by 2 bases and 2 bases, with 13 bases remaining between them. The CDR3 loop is CASSLGREVPYEQYF. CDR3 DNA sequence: TGTGCCAGCAGTTTAGGTCGCGAGGTACCCTACGAGCAGTACTTC.

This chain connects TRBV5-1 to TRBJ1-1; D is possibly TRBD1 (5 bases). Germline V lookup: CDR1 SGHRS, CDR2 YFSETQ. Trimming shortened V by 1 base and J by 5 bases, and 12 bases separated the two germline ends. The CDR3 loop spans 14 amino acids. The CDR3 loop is CASSLQLPGTEAFF. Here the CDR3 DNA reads TGCGCCAGCAGCTTGCAGCTCCCAGGGACTGAAGCTTTCTTT.

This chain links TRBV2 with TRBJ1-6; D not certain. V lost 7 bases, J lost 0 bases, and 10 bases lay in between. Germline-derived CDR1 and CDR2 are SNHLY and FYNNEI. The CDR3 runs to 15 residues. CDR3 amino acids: CASTTGGSYNSPLHF. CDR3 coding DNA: TGTGCCAGCACCACGGGCGGCTCCTATAATTCACCCCTCCACTTT. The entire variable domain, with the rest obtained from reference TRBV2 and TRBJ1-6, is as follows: EPEVTQTPSHQVTQMGQEVILRCVPISNHLYFYWYRQILGQKVEFLVSFYNNEISEKSEIFDDQFSVERPDGSNFTLKIRSTKLEDSAMYFCASTTGGSYNSPLHFGNGTRLTVT.

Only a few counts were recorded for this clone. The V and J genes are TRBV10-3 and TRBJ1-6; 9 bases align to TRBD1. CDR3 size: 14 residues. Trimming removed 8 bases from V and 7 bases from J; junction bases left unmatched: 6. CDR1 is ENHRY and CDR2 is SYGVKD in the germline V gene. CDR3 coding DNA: TGTGCCATCGGCTCCGGGACAGGGAATTCACCCCTCCACTTT. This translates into CAIGSGTGNSPLHF.

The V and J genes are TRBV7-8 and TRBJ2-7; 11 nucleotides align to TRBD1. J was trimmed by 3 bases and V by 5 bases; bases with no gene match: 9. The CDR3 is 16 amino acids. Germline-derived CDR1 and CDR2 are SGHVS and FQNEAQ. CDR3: CASSLRAGTGGYEQYF. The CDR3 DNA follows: TGTGCCAGCAGCCTCAGAGCCGGGACAGGGGGCTACGAGCAGTACTTC.

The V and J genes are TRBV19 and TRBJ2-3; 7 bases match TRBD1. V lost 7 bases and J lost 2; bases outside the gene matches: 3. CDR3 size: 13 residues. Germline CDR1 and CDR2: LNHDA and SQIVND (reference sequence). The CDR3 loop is CASKDRYTDTQYF. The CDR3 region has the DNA TGTGCCAGTAAGGACAGGTACACAGATACGCAGTATTTT. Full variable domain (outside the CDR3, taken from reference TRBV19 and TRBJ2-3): DGGITQSPKYLFRKEGQNVTLSCEQNLNHDAMYWYRQDPGQGLRLIYYSQIVNDFQKGDIAEGYSVSREKKESFPLTVTSAQKNPTAFYLCASKDRYTDTQYFGPGTRLTVL.

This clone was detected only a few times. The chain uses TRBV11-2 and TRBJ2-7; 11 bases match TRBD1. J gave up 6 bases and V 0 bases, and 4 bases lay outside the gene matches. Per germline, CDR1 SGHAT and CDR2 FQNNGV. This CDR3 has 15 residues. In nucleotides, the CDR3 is TGTGCCAGCAGCTTAGAGGGGACAGGGGGTCTCGAGCAGTACTTC. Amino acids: CASSLEGTGGLEQYF.